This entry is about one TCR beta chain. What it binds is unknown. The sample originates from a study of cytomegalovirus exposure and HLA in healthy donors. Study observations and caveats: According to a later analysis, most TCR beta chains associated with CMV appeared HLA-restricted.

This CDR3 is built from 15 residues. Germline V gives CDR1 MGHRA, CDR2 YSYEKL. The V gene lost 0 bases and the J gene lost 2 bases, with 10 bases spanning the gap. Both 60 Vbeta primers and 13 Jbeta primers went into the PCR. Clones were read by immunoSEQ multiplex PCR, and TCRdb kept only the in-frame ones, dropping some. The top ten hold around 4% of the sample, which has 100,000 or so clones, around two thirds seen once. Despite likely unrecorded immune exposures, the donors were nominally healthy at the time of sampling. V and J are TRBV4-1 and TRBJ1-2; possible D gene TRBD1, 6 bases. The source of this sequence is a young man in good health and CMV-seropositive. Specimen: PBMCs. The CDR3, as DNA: TGCGCCAGCAGCCAAGATGGACAGACAAACTATGGCTACACCTTC. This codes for CASSQDGQTNYGYTF.